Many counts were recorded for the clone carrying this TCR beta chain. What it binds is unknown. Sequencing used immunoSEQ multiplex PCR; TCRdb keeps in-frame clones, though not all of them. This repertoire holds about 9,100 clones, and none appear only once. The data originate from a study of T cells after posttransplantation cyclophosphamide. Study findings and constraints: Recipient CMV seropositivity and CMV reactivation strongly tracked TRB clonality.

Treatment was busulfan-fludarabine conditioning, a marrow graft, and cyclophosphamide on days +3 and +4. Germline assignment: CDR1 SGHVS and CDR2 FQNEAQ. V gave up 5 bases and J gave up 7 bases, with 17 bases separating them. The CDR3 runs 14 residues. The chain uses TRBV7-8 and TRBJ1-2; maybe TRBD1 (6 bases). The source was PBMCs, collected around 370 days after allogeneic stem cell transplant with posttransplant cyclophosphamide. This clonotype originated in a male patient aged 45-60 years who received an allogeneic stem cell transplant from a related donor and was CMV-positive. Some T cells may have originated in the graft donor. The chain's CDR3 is CASSRGGSAVGYTF. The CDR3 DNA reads TGTGCCAGCAGCCGAGGGGGTTCCGCGGTTGGCTACACCTTC.